This T cell receptor beta chain appears in the sequencing data of a study of blood T cell repertoires in COVID-19 (dated by TCRdb to the early 2020s). Turning to the overall study: Samples from collaborators originated in the United States, Italy and Spain and spanned both the acute and convalescent phases of COVID-19. Samples were obtained from the ongoing ImmuneRACE study (first 160 participants) and from some 1,300 subjects provided by 6 global collaborators. Where available, HLA class I and class II types were taken from metadata supplied by the sample provider and were not determined by assay-based typing. Nearly every sample came with metadata listing a de-identified subject ID, COVID-19 status, age in years and sex. The dataset comprised deeply sampled blood TCRbeta repertoires from subjects exposed to, actively infected with, or recovered from COVID-19. The repertoires were made available in a free public database intended to serve as a resource for research on the immune response to SARS-CoV-2. The prospective study material was composed of cDNA or gDNA derived from T cells, B-cell-depleted T cells, or PBMCs. Broad study findings and their caveats: How much clinical and demographic metadata was included differed by source and by participant, and the metadata was provided uncurated.

TCRbeta CDR3 regions were amplified from genomic DNA by means of the immunoSEQ Assay, a bias-controlled multiplex PCR. The source study handled its data this way. The number of nucleated cells in each sample was estimated from the amplification of reference gene primers within the assay. To quantify the absolute abundance of each unique TCRbeta CDR3 rearrangement, sequence reads were collapsed and filtered. For each sample, productive Simpson clonality was calculated by taking the square root of Simpson's diversity index across productive rearrangements. The immuneACCESS repertoire file appears here via TCRdb, limited to in-frame rearrangements. These files lack a portion of the clones; in checked studies, under half of the deficit traces to unresolved V genes, and the cause of the others is not known. V and J calls and clone size are those listed in that table; D and trimming were worked out from the DNA. This sample has 250,000 to 350,000 clones in its table, and around 90% of those were observed once. The ten largest clonotypes hold approximately 0.94% of the sample.

Points on this clone: Its antigen remains undetermined. There are no base qualities to consult, and no much larger clone falls within one base.

Another Seattle source contributed samples from volunteer blood donors who had recovered from COVID-19. The collaborating institutions used their own protocols to collect whole blood in K2EDTA tubes. For TCRbeta analysis, collaborator samples were shipped as frozen whole blood, as isolated PBMCs, or as DNA extracted from either sample type. Sequences SGHDN (CDR1) and FVKESK (CDR2) are obtained from the germline V gene. From cysteine to phenylalanine, the CDR3 is 15 amino acids long. The kept DNA is CDR3 alone, 45 bases in frame from the first base. A distance of 13 bases separates the germline ends of V and J, which lose 1 base and 4 bases respectively.

The sample was peripheral blood. The sequence was obtained from a woman aged 40 to 49 who had recovered from COVID-19. The rearrangement combines TRBV14 with TRBJ1-2; possibly the D gene is TRBD1, per 5 matching bases. Read as DNA, the sequence is TGTGCCAGCAGCCAAGCAGCGGGGCCGGTCTATGGCTACACCTTC. Its protein reads: CASSQAAGPVYGYTF.